This TCR beta chain is from a study of CD4 T cells in relation to SARS-CoV-2 and coronaviruses. General study points: Crossreactivity was assessed only for spike protein, not other viral proteins.

Trimming took off 2 bases at V and 2 bases at J, with 15 bases between the two ends. The CDR3 sequence is 16 residues long. Germline CDR1 is MNHEY and CDR2 is SVGAGI. Using immunoSEQ multiplex PCR, the repertoire was profiled, and TCRdb retains in-frame clones only, with some absent. The sample yields about 39,000 clones, approximately 83% seen once. In the case of this clone: Its target is unknown.

Specimen: naive CD4+ T cells from PBMCs, cultured in vitro. Subset described: naive CD4+ T cells isolated by negative enrichment. This TCR was recovered from an adult with COVID-19. The V call is TRBV6-5, the J call TRBJ2-5; TRBD2 might be the D (5 bases). The chain's CDR3 is CASSYAPGAVQETQYF. CDR3 DNA: TGTGCCAGCAGTTACGCCCCTGGAGCGGTGCAAGAGACCCAGTACTTC.